Listed here are 7 T cell receptor beta chains from one sample, sequenced in a study of regulatory T cells in long-lasting Graves disease. Construction of the TCR beta libraries employed iRepertoire HTBI primers in conjunction with Arm-PCR of CDR3 regions. MiXCR, run by TCRdb on the multiplex PCR reads, gives a single entry per CDR3 protein. Here the sample spans 400,000 to 500,000 distinct CDR3 sequences, roughly 15% being singletons. The time point here: newly diagnosed GD, antithyroid drugs for less than 3 months. From RNA extracted from PBMCs, the TCR library was made. The sample was also linked to a second study, of T cells in Graves' hyperthyroidism and ophthalmopathy.

The sample was peripheral blood mononuclear cells (PBMCs), taken at new diagnosis, from a patient treated with antithyroid drugs. These receptors were taken from a woman aged 40 to 55 with Graves disease.

This clonotype showed up just a few times. V usage is TRBV20-1 and J usage is TRBJ2-1, with D perhaps TRBD2 (6 bases). CDR3 size: 18 residues. V was clipped by 0 bases and J by 0 bases, with 18 bases between them. Germline values: CDR1 DFQATT, CDR2 SNEGSKA (reference sequence). CDR3: CSARDLASARSSYNEQFF. The DNA of the CDR3 is TGCAGTGCTAGAGATTTGGCTAGCGCCAGAAGCTCCTACAATGAGCAGTTCTTC.

With regard to this clonotype: Since a much larger clone is just one base distant, this may be a read error. The genes are TRBV6-5 and TRBJ2-2, with D perhaps assigned TRBD1 or TRBD2 (7 bases each). V dropped 2 bases and J dropped 0 bases, with 13 bases sitting between them. Germline-derived CDR1 and CDR2 are MNHEY and SVGAGI. The CDR3 spans 17 residues. CDR3 in DNA: TGTGCCAGCAGTTACGGCGGGGGACAGCCGAACACCGGGGAGCTGTTTTTT. Its translation: CASSYGGGQPNTGELFF.

CDR3 residues: CASRPRGGLIPLHF. CDR3 bases: TGTGCCAGCAGGCCCAGGGGGGGCCTTATCCCCCTCCACTTT. V and J are TRBV27 and TRBJ1-6, with 7 bases that match TRBD1. This CDR3 has 14 residues. J was trimmed by 13 bases and V by 6 bases; bases with no gene match: 12. Germline V gene data show CDR1 as MNHEY and CDR2 as SMNVEV (reference sequence).

The rearrangement links TRBV20-1 to TRBJ2-2, with TRBD1 matching over 9 bases. From germline, CDR1 is DFQATT and CDR2 SNEGSKA (reference sequence). Trimming cost V 5 bases and J 6 bases; bases outside gene matches: 7. There are 14 residues in the CDR3. The CDR3 bases are TGCAGTGCTCAGAGACAGGGGGGGTCCGGGGAGCTGTTTTTT. This translates into CSAQRQGGSGELFF.

The chain uses TRBV11-2 and TRBJ2-7; TRBD2 matches 11 bases. The V gene's germline CDR1 is SGHAT and CDR2 FQNNGV. With 7 bases clipped from V and 9 bases from J, the junction kept 11 bases outside the gene matches. There are 14 residues in the CDR3. CDR3 in amino acids: CASMMGLAEDTQYF. CDR3 DNA: TGTGCCAGCATGATGGGACTAGCGGAGGACACGCAGTACTTC.

This clonotype showed up just a few times. This sequence joins TRBV6-2 or TRBV6-3 and TRBJ2-1; 8 bases agree with TRBD2. The CDR3 sequence is 14 residues long. CDR1 is MNHEY, CDR2 SVGEGT, per germline. The J segment lost 9 bases and the V segment lost 11 bases, leaving 15 bases of the junction unmatched. The CDR3 here is CACWGGLAKTEQFF. CDR3 coding DNA: TGTGCCTGCTGGGGAGGACTAGCTAAGACTGAGCAGTTCTTC.

This clonotype was seen at least ten times. The CDR3 DNA follows: TGTGCCAGCAGCGCACGGGACAGGGAGAATCCGTGGCAGTACTTC. Translated: CASSARDRENPWQYF. The V gene is TRBV11-2, the J gene TRBJ2-7; 9 bases fit TRBD1. Germline CDR1 SGHAT, CDR2 FQNNGV. J gave up 9 bases and V 5 bases, and 14 bases lay outside the gene matches. This CDR3 has 15 amino acids.